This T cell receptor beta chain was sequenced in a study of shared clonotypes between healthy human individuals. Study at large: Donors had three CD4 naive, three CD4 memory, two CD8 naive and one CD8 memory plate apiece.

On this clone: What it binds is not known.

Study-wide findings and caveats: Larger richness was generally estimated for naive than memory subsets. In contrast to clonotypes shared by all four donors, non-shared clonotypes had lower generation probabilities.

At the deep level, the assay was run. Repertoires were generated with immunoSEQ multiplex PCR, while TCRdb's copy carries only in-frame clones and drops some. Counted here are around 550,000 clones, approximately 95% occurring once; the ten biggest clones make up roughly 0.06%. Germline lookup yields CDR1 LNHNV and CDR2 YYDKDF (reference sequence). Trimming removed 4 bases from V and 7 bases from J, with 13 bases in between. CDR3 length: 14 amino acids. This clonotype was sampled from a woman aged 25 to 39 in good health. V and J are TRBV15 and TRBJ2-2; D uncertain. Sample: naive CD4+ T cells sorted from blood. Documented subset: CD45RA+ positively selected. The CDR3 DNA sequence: TGTGCCACCAGCACCAGACCCGACGGCGGGGAGCTGTTTTTT. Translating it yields CATSTRPDGGELFF.